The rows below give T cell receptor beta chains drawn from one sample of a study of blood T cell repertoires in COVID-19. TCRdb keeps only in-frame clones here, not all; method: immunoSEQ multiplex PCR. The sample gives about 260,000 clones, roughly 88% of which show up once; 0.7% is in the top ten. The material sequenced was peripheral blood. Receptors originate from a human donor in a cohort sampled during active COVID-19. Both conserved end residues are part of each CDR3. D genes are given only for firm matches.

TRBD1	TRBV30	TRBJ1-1	CAWSAIDRGQDTEAFF	TGTGCCTGGAGTGCCATAGACAGGGGGCAAGACACTGAAGCTTTCTTT
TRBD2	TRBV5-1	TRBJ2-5	CASSSGLAGALQETQYF	TGCGCCAGCAGCTCGGGACTAGCGGGGGCACTCCAAGAGACCCAGTACTTC
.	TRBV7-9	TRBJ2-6	CASSLGQGTGANVLTF	TGTGCCAGCAGCTTAGGCCAGGGTACTGGGGCCAACGTCCTGACTTTC
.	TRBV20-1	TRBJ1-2	CSAGVYGGYTF	TGCAGTGCTGGAGTCTACGGGGGCTACACCTTC
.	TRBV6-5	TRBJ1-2	CASSYNGEDYGYTF	TGTGCCAGCAGTTATAACGGGGAGGACTATGGCTACACCTTC
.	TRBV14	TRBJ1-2	CASSPGAGASYGYTF	TGTGCCAGCAGCCCTGGGGCAGGGGCATCCTATGGCTACACCTTC
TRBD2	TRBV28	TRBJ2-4	CASRSPSAGEYSIQYF	TGTGCCAGCAGGTCCCCCTCAGCGGGAGAGTACTCCATTCAGTACTTC
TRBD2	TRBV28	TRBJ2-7	CASRRSSGSSEQYF	TGTGCCAGCAGGCGATCTAGCGGGAGTTCCGAGCAGTACTTC
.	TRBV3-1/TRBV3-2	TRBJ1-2	CASSPLGGDYGYTF	TGTGCCAGCAGCCCTTTGGGAGGGGACTATGGCTACACCTTC
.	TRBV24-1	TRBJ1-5	CATSDLRTYHGGQPQHF	TGTGCCACCAGTGACCTCCGGACGTACCACGGGGGTCAGCCCCAGCATTTT
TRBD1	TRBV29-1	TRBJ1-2	CSVQGATYGYTF	TGCAGCGTGCAGGGGGCGACCTATGGCTACACCTTC
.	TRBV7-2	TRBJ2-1	CASSWASYNEQFF	TGTGCCAGCAGCTGGGCATCGTACAATGAGCAGTTCTTC
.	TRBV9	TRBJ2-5	CASSVGLREGETQYF	TGTGCCAGCAGCGTAGGATTGCGGGAAGGGGAGACCCAGTACTTC
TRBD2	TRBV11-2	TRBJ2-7	CASSLGGSYEQYF	TGTGCCAGCAGCTTGGGGGGGTCCTACGAGCAGTACTTC
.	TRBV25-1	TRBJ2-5	CASSEFSRETQYF	TGTGCCAGCAGTGAATTTAGCCGGGAGACCCAGTACTTC
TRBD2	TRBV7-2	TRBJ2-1	CASSFPGGPNEQFF	TGTGCCAGCAGCTTTCCGGGAGGGCCAAATGAGCAGTTCTTC
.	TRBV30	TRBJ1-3	CAWSSPRDWFSGNTIYF	TGTGCCTGGAGTTCCCCACGGGACTGGTTTTCTGGAAACACCATATATTTT
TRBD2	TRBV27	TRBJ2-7	CASSFYPARGWEQYF	TGTGCCAGCAGTTTTTACCCGGCGCGGGGGTGGGAGCAGTACTTC
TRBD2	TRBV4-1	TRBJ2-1	CASSRRLAGNDEQFF	TGCGCCAGCAGCCGCAGACTAGCGGGAAATGATGAGCAGTTCTTC